Listed below are T cell receptor beta chains from one sample, sequenced in a study of shared clonotypes between healthy human individuals. TCRdb keeps only in-frame clones here, not all; method: immunoSEQ multiplex PCR. The table has around 980,000 clones, about 80% seen once. Sequenced material: memory CD4+ T cells from PBMCs. The receptors were gathered from a man aged 18 to 30 in good health. Some clones in this sample may be carry-over from other donors' samples. The CDR3 runs from the conserved cysteine through the conserved F or W. A D gene is named only where the DNA matches it firmly.

v_gene: TRBV28; d_gene: TRBD2; CDR3aa: CASSTRGGTSGSQGYNEQFF
v_gene: TRBV19; d_gene: NA; CDR3aa: CASSIDSLVAGELFF
v_gene: TRBV19; d_gene: TRBD1; CDR3aa: CASSIRTGQGQPQHF
v_gene: TRBV6-6; d_gene: NA; CDR3aa: CASSLSGSYEQYF
v_gene: TRBV9; d_gene: TRBD2; CDR3aa: CASSAYLAGGGTDTQYF
v_gene: TRBV7-6; d_gene: NA; CDR3aa: CASSPYQGGRETQYF
v_gene: TRBV5-1; d_gene: TRBD2; CDR3aa: CASSLGLAGTTDTQYF
v_gene: TRBV5-1; d_gene: NA; CDR3aa: CASSLKETNYDEQFF
v_gene: TRBV5-1; d_gene: NA; CDR3aa: CASSLEPLNTGELFF
v_gene: TRBV11-2; d_gene: TRBD1; CDR3aa: CASSPLGTGHSYEQYF
v_gene: TRBV4-1; d_gene: NA; CDR3aa: CASSQPGTLNYGYTF
v_gene: TRBV7-8; d_gene: NA; CDR3aa: CASSLGDDGYTF
v_gene: TRBV5-1; d_gene: NA; CDR3aa: CASSLERGYEQYF
v_gene: TRBV5-6; d_gene: NA; CDR3aa: CASSLEGVVGTQYF
v_gene: TRBV28; d_gene: TRBD1; CDR3aa: CASSSGQASAGNTIYF
v_gene: TRBV18; d_gene: TRBD1; CDR3aa: CASSRGQGEMGYTF
v_gene: TRBV7-2; d_gene: TRBD2; CDR3aa: CASSPWTSGTDTQYF
v_gene: TRBV5-4; d_gene: NA; CDR3aa: CASSLPELDTQYF
v_gene: TRBV5-1; d_gene: NA; CDR3aa: CASSLLQAHTDTQYF
v_gene: TRBV14; d_gene: NA; CDR3aa: CASSQGTDQPQHF
v_gene: TRBV5-6; d_gene: NA; CDR3aa: CASSLAGILFF
v_gene: TRBV18; d_gene: NA; CDR3aa: CASSPVVANSGANVLTF
v_gene: TRBV6-4; d_gene: TRBD1; CDR3aa: CASSDPRGGPYRGPIFSGANVLTF
v_gene: TRBV7-3; d_gene: TRBD1; CDR3aa: CASSLVATGETQYF
v_gene: TRBV30; d_gene: TRBD1; CDR3aa: CAWSVGSGTGAKAFF
v_gene: TRBV18; d_gene: TRBD1; CDR3aa: CASSTGTGGSGNTIYF
v_gene: TRBV5-1; d_gene: TRBD1; CDR3aa: CASSLRQGASYNEQFF
v_gene: TRBV11-2; d_gene: NA; CDR3aa: CASSLVANGQYF
v_gene: TRBV4-3; d_gene: NA; CDR3aa: CASSRTANTEAFF
v_gene: TRBV7-3; d_gene: NA; CDR3aa: CASSHSRDTGELFF
v_gene: TRBV5-4; d_gene: NA; CDR3aa: CASSSLAGQGTYEQYF
v_gene: TRBV30; d_gene: TRBD1; CDR3aa: CAWRGQGANYGYTF
v_gene: TRBV7-3; d_gene: NA; CDR3aa: CASRFGGANTGELFF
v_gene: TRBV28; d_gene: NA; CDR3aa: CASSRAGTPYSNQPQHF
v_gene: TRBV29-1; d_gene: NA; CDR3aa: CSVEGSIANEQYF
v_gene: TRBV29-1; d_gene: TRBD1; CDR3aa: CSFGGTGGFEGYTF
v_gene: TRBV29-1; d_gene: TRBD1; CDR3aa: CSGDSGHEQYF
v_gene: TRBV2; d_gene: TRBD1; CDR3aa: CASSRQGRGEKLFF
v_gene: TRBV10-3; d_gene: TRBD2; CDR3aa: CATKREGSSYNEQFF
v_gene: TRBV25-1; d_gene: NA; CDR3aa: CASSEAGSTGRPEAFF
v_gene: TRBV7-2; d_gene: TRBD2; CDR3aa: CASSSRLAGGPVHEQYF
v_gene: TRBV2; d_gene: NA; CDR3aa: CASSGLGVGTEAFF
v_gene: TRBV20-1; d_gene: NA; CDR3aa: CSAYNEKLFF
v_gene: TRBV10-2; d_gene: TRBD2; CDR3aa: CASSEAGRRADTQYF
v_gene: TRBV28; d_gene: TRBD1; CDR3aa: CASSPSTGTGATGELFF
v_gene: TRBV5-1; d_gene: TRBD1; CDR3aa: CASSPSYLSLGQGSSSYEQYF
v_gene: TRBV7-2; d_gene: NA; CDR3aa: CASSSDSNEQFF
v_gene: TRBV28; d_gene: NA; CDR3aa: CASRIEGREKLFF
v_gene: TRBV9; d_gene: TRBD2; CDR3aa: CASSASGSRTDTQYF
v_gene: TRBV6-1; d_gene: NA; CDR3aa: CASSDRTPGDGNTIYF
v_gene: TRBV27; d_gene: NA; CDR3aa: CATSEGNSNQPQHF
v_gene: TRBV18; d_gene: NA; CDR3aa: CASSPRSGLSSGANVLTF
v_gene: TRBV4-1; d_gene: NA; CDR3aa: CASSGFWGSATNEKLFF
v_gene: TRBV14; d_gene: NA; CDR3aa: CASSQDVGNGETQYF
v_gene: TRBV6-1; d_gene: TRBD1; CDR3aa: CASRKTGRVTEAFF
v_gene: TRBV7-8; d_gene: NA; CDR3aa: CASSLVSGLAKNIQYF
v_gene: TRBV5-1; d_gene: NA; CDR3aa: CASSLTGQNTEAFF
v_gene: TRBV7-6; d_gene: NA; CDR3aa: CASSRVSWKQPQHF
v_gene: TRBV18; d_gene: NA; CDR3aa: CASSQGQDQPQHF
v_gene: TRBV6-5; d_gene: NA; CDR3aa: CASGPGTGNQPQHF